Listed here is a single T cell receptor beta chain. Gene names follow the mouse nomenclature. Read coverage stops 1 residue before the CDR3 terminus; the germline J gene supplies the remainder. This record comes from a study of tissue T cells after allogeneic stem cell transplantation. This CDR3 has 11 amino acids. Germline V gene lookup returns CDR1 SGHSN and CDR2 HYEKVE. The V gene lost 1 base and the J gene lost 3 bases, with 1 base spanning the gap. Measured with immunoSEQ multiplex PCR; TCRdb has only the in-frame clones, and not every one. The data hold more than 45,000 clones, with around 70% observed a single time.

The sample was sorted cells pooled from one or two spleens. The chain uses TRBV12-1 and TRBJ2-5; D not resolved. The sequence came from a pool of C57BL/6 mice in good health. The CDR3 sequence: CASSLQDTQYF. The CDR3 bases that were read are TGTGCCAGCTCTCTACAAGACACCCAGTAC.